These T cell receptor beta chains were read from a single sample in a study of T cells expressing NK-cell markers. TCRdb re-called the 5' RACE reads, yielding one record per CDR3 amino acid sequence without DNA. This sample's table has more than 400,000 distinct CDR3 sequences. The specimen was blood T cells: a sorted CD56 or NKG2C T cell subset, CD4+ or CD8+ T cells, or bulk PBMC T cells (not recorded which). Receptors were obtained from a woman aged 18 to 75 in good health. CDR3s include the opening cysteine and the closing phenylalanine or tryptophan.

TRBJ2-7 | TRBV15 | 14 | CATSRAPADQRQYF
TRBJ2-1 | TRBV20-1 | 13 | CSAKGTAKNEQFF
TRBJ2-5 | TRBV19 | 14 | CASRTGGGGETQYF
TRBJ1-5 | TRBV7-2 | 14 | CASSLKGPNQPQHF
TRBJ2-7 | TRBV6-1 | 13 | CASSQGTGDGQYF
TRBJ2-2 | TRBV7-6 | 18 | CASSLDLAGVRDTGELFF
TRBJ1-6 | TRBV9 | 15 | CASSVEWTPASPLHF
TRBJ2-1 | TRBV7-2 | 15 | CASSLSGGQGNEQFF
TRBJ1-3 | TRBV6-1 | 16 | CASSVTSGTSANTIYF
TRBJ1-1 | TRBV25-1 | 16 | CASQRGTLGGNTEAFF
TRBJ1-5 | TRBV5-1 | 14 | CASSFDRGGQPQHF
TRBJ2-7 | TRBV5-1 | 15 | CASSFTAGTEYEQYF
TRBJ2-1 | TRBV19 | 15 | CASTPGTSGYNEQFF
TRBJ2-4 | TRBV6-2/TRBV6-3 | 13 | CASSYGLENIQYF
TRBJ2-5 | TRBV20-1 | 15 | CSASRAVVGQETQYF
TRBJ2-1 | TRBV30 | 12 | CAWSPSRIEQFF
TRBJ1-1 | TRBV20-1 | 13 | CSARTGTRNEAFF
TRBJ1-1 | TRBV12-3/TRBV12-4 | 14 | CASSFMGAGTEAFF
TRBJ2-3 | TRBV20-1 | 15 | CSARARHPSTDTQYF
TRBJ2-2 | TRBV5-1 | 17 | CASSEALAGGPTGELFF
TRBJ1-6 | TRBV15 | 15 | CATRGGEIYNSPLHF
TRBJ1-5 | TRBV20-1 | 13 | CSSLEGGNQPQHF
TRBJ2-6 | TRBV19 | 15 | CASSIFPRSGRVLTF
TRBJ2-1 | TRBV6-4 | 13 | CASSPDRNNEQFF
TRBJ2-1 | TRBV4-2 | 18 | CASSPQGLAGGSYNEQFF
TRBJ2-2 | TRBV19 | 14 | CASSAGTGAGELFF
TRBJ2-1 | TRBV20-1 | 16 | CSARSTSGRSYNEQFF
TRBJ2-2 | TRBV13 | 19 | CASSQGLAGGLPGTGELFF
TRBJ2-5 | TRBV7-2 | 13 | CASSWGYGETQYF
TRBJ2-1 | TRBV7-9 | 14 | CASSSRSSRDEQFF
TRBJ2-5 | TRBV5-6 | 15 | CASSSGVVAQETQYF
TRBJ2-3 | TRBV4-1 | 16 | CASSPPLAGVTDTQYF
TRBJ2-3 | TRBV10-3 | 17 | CANGPPGTALATDTQYF
TRBJ2-3 | TRBV5-1 | 14 | CASSLSLAGDTQYF
TRBJ1-3 | TRBV12-3/TRBV12-4 | 12 | CASHNSGNTIYF
TRBJ2-3 | TRBV7-2 | 14 | CASSLTGVWDTQYF
TRBJ1-5 | TRBV4-3 | 16 | CARSGTGGFFHQPQHF
TRBJ2-7 | TRBV30 | 14 | CAWSVRGLRGEQYF
TRBJ2-1 | TRBV20-1 | 15 | CSARRGTTSPHEQFF
TRBJ1-2 | TRBV20-1 | 13 | CSARDPDHYGYTF
TRBJ1-1 | TRBV4-1 | 15 | CASSQEDRVNTEAFF
TRBJ2-1 | TRBV5-6 | 16 | CASSIKRLAGYNEQFF
TRBJ2-5 | TRBV27 | 16 | CASSPDPYWGQETQYF
TRBJ1-5 | TRBV7-9 | 12 | CASSLATQPQHF
TRBJ2-4 | TRBV12-3/TRBV12-4 | 13 | CASSSPRRNIQYF
TRBJ1-1 | TRBV27 | 14 | CASLRPGQGTEAFF
TRBJ2-1 | TRBV20-1 | 18 | CSASRGLGSLGSYNEQFF
TRBJ1-5 | TRBV19 | 13 | CASSIWGNQPQHF
TRBJ2-1 | TRBV5-1 | 19 | CASSNALAGGPTSYNEQFF
TRBJ2-1 | TRBV5-1 | 14 | CASSASTGYNEQFF
TRBJ2-1 | TRBV12-3/TRBV12-4 | 11 | CASSMGNEQFF
TRBJ2-5 | TRBV20-1 | 15 | CSADVTSGEQETQYF
TRBJ2-3 | TRBV12-3/TRBV12-4 | 15 | CASRAGAIDTDTQYF
TRBJ1-1 | TRBV29-1 | 11 | CSVVGRGEAFF
TRBJ1-4 | TRBV7-2 | 13 | CASRPPGQEKLFF
TRBJ2-7 | TRBV4-3 | 15 | CASSQDSVTSYEQYF
TRBJ2-1 | TRBV12-3/TRBV12-4 | 16 | CASSRQGLAAHNEQFF
TRBJ2-1 | TRBV7-8 | 16 | CASSSLAGAVLNEQFF
TRBJ2-3 | TRBV11-1 | 14 | CASSLVAGSDTQYF
TRBJ1-4 | TRBV9 | 14 | CASSRQRGNEKLFF